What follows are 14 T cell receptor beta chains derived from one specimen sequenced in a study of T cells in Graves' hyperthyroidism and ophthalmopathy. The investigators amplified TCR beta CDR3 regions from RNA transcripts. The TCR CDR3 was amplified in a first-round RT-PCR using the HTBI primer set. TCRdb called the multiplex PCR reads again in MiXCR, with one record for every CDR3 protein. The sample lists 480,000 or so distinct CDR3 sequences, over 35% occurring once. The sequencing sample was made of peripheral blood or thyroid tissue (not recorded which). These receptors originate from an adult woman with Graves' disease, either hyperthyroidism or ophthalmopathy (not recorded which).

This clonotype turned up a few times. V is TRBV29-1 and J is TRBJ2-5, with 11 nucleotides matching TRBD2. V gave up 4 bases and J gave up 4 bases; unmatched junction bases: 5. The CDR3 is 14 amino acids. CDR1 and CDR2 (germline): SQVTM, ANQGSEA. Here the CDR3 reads CSVGIAGGAETQYF. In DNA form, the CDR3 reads TGCAGCGTTGGAATAGCGGGAGGGGCAGAGACCCAGTACTTC.

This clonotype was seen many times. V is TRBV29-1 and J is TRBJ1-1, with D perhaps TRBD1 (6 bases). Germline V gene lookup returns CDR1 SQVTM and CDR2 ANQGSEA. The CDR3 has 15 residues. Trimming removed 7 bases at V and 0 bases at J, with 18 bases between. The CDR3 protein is CSAQRTTGMNTEAFF. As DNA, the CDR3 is TGCAGCGCCCAACGGACGACAGGTATGAACACTGAAGCTTTCTTT.

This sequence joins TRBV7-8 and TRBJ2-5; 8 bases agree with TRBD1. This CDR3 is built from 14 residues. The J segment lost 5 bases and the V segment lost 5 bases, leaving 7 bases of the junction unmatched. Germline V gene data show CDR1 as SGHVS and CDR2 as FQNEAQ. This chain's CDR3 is CASSRQGWRETQYF. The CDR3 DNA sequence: TGTGCCAGCAGCCGACAGGGGTGGAGGGAGACCCAGTACTTC. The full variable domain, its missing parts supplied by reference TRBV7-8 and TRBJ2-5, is GAGVSQSPRYKVAKRGQDVALRCDPISGHVSLFWYQQALGQGPEFLTYFQNEAQLDKSGLPSDRFFAERPEGSVSTLKIQRTQQEDSAVYLCASSRQGWRETQYFGPGTRLLVL.

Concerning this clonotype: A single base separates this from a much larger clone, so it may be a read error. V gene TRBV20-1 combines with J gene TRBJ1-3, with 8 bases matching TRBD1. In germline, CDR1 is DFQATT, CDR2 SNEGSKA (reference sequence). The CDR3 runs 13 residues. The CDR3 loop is CSAGQGSGSTIYF. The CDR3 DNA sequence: TGCAGTGCCGGACAGGGCTCTGGAAGCACCATATATTTT.

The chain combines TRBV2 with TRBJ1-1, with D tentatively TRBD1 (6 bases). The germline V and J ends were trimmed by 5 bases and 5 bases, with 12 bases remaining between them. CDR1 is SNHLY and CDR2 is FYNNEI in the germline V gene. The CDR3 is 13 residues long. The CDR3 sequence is CASSNRVRTEAFF. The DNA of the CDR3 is TGTGCCAGCAGTAACAGGGTGAGGACTGAAGCTTTCTTT.

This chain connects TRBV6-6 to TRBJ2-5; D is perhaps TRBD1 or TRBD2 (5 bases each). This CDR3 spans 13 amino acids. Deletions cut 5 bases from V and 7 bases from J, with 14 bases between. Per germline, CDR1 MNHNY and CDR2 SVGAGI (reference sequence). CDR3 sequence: CASSRGPVGTQYF. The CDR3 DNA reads TGTGCCAGCAGTCGGGGCCCAGTAGGGACCCAGTACTTC.

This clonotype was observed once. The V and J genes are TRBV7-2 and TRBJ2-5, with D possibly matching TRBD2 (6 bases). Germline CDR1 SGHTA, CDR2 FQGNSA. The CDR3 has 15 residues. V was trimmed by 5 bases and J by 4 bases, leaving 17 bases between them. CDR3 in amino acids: CASSQGPGEGETQYF. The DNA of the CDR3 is TGTGCCAGCAGCCAAGGGCCGGGAGAAGGAGAGACCCAGTACTTC.

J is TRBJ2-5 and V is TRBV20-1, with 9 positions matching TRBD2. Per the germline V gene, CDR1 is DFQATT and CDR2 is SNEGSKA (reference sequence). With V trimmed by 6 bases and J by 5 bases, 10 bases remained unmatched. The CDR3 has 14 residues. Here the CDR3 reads CSAPGASGRETQYF. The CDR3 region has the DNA TGCAGTGCCCCGGGGGCCAGCGGGAGGGAGACCCAGTACTTC.

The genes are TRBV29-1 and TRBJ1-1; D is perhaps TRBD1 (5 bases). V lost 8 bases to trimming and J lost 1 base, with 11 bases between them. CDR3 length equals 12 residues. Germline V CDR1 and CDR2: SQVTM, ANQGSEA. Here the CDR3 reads CSLMGGNTEAFF. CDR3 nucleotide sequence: TGCAGCTTAATGGGGGGGAACACTGAAGCTTTCTTT.

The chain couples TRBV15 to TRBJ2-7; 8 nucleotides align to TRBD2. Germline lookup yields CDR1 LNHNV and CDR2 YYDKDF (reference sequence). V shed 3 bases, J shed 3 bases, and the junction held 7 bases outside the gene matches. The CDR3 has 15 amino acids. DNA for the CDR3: TGTGCCACCAGCAGTGCTCCGGGGGGGAACTACGAGCAGTACTTC. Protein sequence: CATSSAPGGNYEQYF.

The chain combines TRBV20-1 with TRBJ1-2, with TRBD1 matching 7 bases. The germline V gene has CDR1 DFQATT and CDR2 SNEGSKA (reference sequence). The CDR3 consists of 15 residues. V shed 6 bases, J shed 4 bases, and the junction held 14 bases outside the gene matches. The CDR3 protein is CSAATGTASGYGYTF. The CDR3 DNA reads TGCAGTGCAGCGACCGGGACAGCGAGCGGCTATGGCTACACCTTC.

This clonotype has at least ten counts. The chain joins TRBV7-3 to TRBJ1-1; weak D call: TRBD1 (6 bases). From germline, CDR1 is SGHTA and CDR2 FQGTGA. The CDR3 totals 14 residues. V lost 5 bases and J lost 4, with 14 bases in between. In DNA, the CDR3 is TGTGCCAGCAGCGGGGGCGGTCTTGGCACTGAAGCTTTCTTT. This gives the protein CASSGGGLGTEAFF.

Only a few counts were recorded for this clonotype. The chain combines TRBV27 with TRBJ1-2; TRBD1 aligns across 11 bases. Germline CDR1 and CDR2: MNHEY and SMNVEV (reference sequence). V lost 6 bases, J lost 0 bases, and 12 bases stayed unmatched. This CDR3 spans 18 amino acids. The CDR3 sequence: CASRGLWDRGLANYGYTF. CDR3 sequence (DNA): TGTGCCAGCAGGGGATTGTGGGACAGGGGGTTAGCTAACTATGGCTACACCTTC.

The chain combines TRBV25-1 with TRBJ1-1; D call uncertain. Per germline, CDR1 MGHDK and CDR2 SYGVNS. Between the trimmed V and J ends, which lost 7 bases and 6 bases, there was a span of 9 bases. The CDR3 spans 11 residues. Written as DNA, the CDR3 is TGTGCCAGCAAGGGAAACGCTGAAGCTTTCTTT. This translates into CASKGNAEAFF.